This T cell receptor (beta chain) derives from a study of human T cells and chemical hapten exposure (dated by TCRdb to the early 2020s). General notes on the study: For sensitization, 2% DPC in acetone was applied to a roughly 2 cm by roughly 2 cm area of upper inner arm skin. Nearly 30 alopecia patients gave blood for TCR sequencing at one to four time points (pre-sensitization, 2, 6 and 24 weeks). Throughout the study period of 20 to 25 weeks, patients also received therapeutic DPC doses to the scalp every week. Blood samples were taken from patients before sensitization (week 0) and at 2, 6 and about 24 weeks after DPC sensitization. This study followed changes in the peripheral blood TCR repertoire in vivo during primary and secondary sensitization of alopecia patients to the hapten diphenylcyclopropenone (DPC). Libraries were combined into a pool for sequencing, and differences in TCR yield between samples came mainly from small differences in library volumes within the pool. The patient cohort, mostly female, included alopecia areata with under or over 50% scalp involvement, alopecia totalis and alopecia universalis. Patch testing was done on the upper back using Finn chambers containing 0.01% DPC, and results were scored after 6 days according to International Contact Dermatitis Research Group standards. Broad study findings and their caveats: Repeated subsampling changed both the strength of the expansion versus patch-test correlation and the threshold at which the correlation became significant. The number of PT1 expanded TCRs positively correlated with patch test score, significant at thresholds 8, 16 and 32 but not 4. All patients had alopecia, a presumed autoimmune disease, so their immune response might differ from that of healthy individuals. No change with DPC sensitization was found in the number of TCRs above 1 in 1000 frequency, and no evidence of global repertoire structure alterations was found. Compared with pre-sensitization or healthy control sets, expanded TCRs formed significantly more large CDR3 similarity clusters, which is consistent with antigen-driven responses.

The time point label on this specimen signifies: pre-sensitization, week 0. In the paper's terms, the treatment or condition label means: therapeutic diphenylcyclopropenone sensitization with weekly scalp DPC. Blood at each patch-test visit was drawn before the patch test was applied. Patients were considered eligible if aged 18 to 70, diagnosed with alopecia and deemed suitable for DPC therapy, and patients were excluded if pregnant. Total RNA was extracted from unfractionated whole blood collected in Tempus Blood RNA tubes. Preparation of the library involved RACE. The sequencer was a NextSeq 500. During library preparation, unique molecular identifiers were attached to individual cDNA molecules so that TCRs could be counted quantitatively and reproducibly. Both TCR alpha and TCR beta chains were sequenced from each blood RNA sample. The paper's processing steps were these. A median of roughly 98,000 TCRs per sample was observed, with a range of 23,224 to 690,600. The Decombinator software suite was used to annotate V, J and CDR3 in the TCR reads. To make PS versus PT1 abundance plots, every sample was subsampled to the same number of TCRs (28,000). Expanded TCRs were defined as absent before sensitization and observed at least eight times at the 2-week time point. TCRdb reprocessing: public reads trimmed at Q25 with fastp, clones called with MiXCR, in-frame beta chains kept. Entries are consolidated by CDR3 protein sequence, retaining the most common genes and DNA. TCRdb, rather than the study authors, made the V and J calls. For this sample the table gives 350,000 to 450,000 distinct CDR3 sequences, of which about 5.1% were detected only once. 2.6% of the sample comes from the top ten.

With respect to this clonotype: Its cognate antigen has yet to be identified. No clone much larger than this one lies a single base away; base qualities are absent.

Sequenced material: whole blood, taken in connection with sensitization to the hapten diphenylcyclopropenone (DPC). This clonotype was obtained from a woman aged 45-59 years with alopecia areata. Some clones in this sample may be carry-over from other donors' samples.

The CDR3 in this case is CASSHRTGGGTEAFF. The DNA sequence is as follows: TGTGCCAGCAGCCACAGGACAGGGGGGGGCACTGAAGCTTTCTTT. The chain was built from TRBV14 and TRBJ1-1; TRBD1 agrees with 10 junctional bases. The germline V and J ends show losses of 3 bases and 4 bases respectively, and no gene match explains 5 bases of the junction. From a lookup of the germline V gene, CDR1 and CDR2 are SGHDN and FVKESK. From the cysteine through the phenylalanine, the CDR3 covers 15 amino acids. This entry keeps only the CDR3 DNA: 45 bases, framed from base 1.